These 17 T cell receptor beta chains came from one sample sequenced in a study of blood T cell repertoires in COVID-19. Sequencing was performed with immunoSEQ multiplex PCR; in TCRdb, only in-frame clones are kept and a portion is missing. The table shows around 230,000 clones, with 88% occurring only once. The source material was PBMCs or T cells enriched from blood (not recorded which). The receptors derive from a woman aged 25 to 39 who had recovered from COVID-19.

The chain recombines TRBV9 with TRBJ1-5; D is undetermined. Germline assignment: CDR1 SGDLS and CDR2 YYNGEE. The CDR3 covers 15 residues. V dropped 1 base and J dropped 8 bases, with 16 bases sitting between them. CDR3 in DNA: TGTGCCAGCAGCGTACAAGCGGGTCCGACGGAGCCCCAGCATTTT. Translation gives CASSVQAGPTEPQHF.

J is TRBJ2-5 and V is TRBV2; 13 bases are a match to TRBD2. V lost 6 bases to trimming and J lost 7 bases; unmatched junction nucleotides: 8. The germline V gene has CDR1 SNHLY and CDR2 FYNNEI. CDR3 size: 15 residues. CDR3 sequence (DNA): TGTGCCAGCAGGGGGACTAGCGGGGAGCTGGGGACCCAGTACTTC. It codes for CASRGTSGELGTQYF. Looking up the rest from reference TRBV2 and TRBJ2-5 gives the full variable domain: EPEVTQTPSHQVTQMGQEVILRCVPISNHLYFYWYRQILGQKVEFLVSFYNNEISEKSEIFDDQFSVERPDGSNFTLKIRSTKLEDSAMYFCASRGTSGELGTQYFGPGTRLLVL.

The V call is TRBV7-6, the J call TRBJ1-4; 7 nucleotides agree with TRBD1. The CDR3 contains 15 residues. The junction had 13 bases not matched to a gene; V was cut back by 5 bases and J by 10 bases. CDR1 SGHVS and CDR2 FNYEAQ come from the germline V gene. CDR3 sequence reads: CASSAGQRGLGKLFF. The CDR3 region has the DNA TGTGCCAGCAGCGCGGGACAGAGGGGGCTAGGAAAACTGTTTTTT. Combining the CDR3 with reference TRBV7-6 and TRBJ1-4 gives the whole variable domain GAGVSQSPRYKVTKRGQDVALRCDPISGHVSLYWYRQALGQGPEFLTYFNYEAQQDKSGLPNDRFSAERPEGSISTLTIQRTEQRDSAMYRCASSAGQRGLGKLFFGSGTQLSVL.

The chain has TRBV11-1 and TRBJ2-3; 10 bases are a match to TRBD2. Unmatched junction bases numbered 4, after V lost 2 bases and J lost 2 bases. The length of the CDR3 is 16 residues. Germline assignment: CDR1 SGHAT and CDR2 FQDESV (reference sequence). The CDR3 DNA reads TGTGCCAGCAGCTTACTAGCGGGGGCCATCACAGATACGCAGTATTTT. Its protein product is CASSLLAGAITDTQYF.

This chain links TRBV7-2 with TRBJ1-1, with a possible D match to TRBD1 (5 bases). Trimming left V 4 bases short and J 5 bases short, with 11 bases between. Germline loops: CDR1 SGHTA, CDR2 FQGNSA. This CDR3 has 13 residues. The CDR3 DNA sequence: TGTGCCAGCAGCTGGGGGGGGTGGACTGAAGCTTTCTTT. Amino acids: CASSWGGWTEAFF.

This clone appeared a single time. The chain recombines TRBV19 with TRBJ2-5; a weak D match, TRBD1 (6 bases). The CDR3 covers 16 residues. Trimming cost V 1 base and J 4 bases, with 16 bases left between them. Germline CDR1 and CDR2: LNHDA and SQIVND (reference sequence). CDR3 in DNA: TGTGCCAGTAGTATAGGAGACAGGAATGGGAGAGAGACCCAGTACTTC. It codes for CASSIGDRNGRETQYF.

This chain joins TRBV7-9 and TRBJ1-2; the D gene is possibly TRBD1 (5 bases). Germline CDR1 reads SEHNR; CDR2 reads FQNEAQ (reference sequence). CDR3 length: 14 amino acids. Trimming shortened V by 5 bases and J by 7 bases, and 17 bases separated the two germline ends. The CDR3 is CASSPPHLRGGYTF. The CDR3 DNA reads as TGTGCCAGCAGCCCTCCGCACCTTAGGGGTGGCTACACCTTC.

This chain connects TRBV27 to TRBJ2-7, with 9 bases matching TRBD1. The germline V gene encodes CDR1 MNHEY and CDR2 SMNVEV (reference sequence). J gave up 6 bases and V 0 bases, and 6 bases lay outside the gene matches. The CDR3 spans 15 residues. This CDR3 reads CASSLSRTGDSEQYF. CDR3 coding DNA: TGTGCCAGCAGTTTATCGCGGACAGGGGACTCCGAGCAGTACTTC.

This rearrangement joins TRBV5-5 to TRBJ2-7; 8 bases agree with TRBD2. Germline CDR1 SGHKS, CDR2 YYEKEE (reference sequence). Germline trimming cut 1 base from V and 2 bases from J; bases unmatched to any gene: 8. The CDR3 sequence is 16 residues long. The CDR3 region is CASSLSVAGSTYEQYF. CDR3 in DNA: TGTGCCAGCAGCTTGAGCGTAGCGGGGTCGACCTACGAGCAGTACTTC. Complete variable domain (other parts from reference TRBV5-5 and TRBJ2-7): DAGVTQSPTHLIKTRGQQVTLRCSPISGHKSVSWYQQVLGQGPQFIFQYYEKEERGRGNFPDRFSARQFPNYSSELNVNALLLGDSALYLCASSLSVAGSTYEQYFGPGTRLTVT.

The chain links TRBV3-1 (or the pseudogene TRBV3-2) to TRBJ1-4; weak D call: TRBD1 (5 bases). Germline V lookup: CDR1 LGHDT, CDR2 YNNKEL (reference sequence). The CDR3 is 13 amino acids. Trimming removed 11 bases from V and 2 bases from J, with 12 bases in between. The CDR3 loop reads CAAAAGTNEKLFF. The CDR3 region has the DNA TGTGCCGCTGCGGCAGGGACTAATGAAAAACTGTTTTTT.

This clone was counted once. The rearrangement joins TRBV7-9 to TRBJ1-5, with TRBD1 as a possible D gene (6 bases). Looked up from germline, CDR1 is SEHNR and CDR2 is FQNEAQ (reference sequence). V was shortened by 8 bases and J by 3 bases, with 14 bases between the two germline ends. CDR3 length: 14 amino acids. CDR3 sequence (DNA): TGTGCCAGCCAGGGCGGACAGTACAATCAGCCCCAGCATTTT. Protein sequence: CASQGGQYNQPQHF.

The CDR3 protein is CASSPRRGEKLFF. The CDR3 DNA follows: TGTGCCAGCTCACCTCGAAGGGGAGAAAAACTGTTTTTT. The gene calls are TRBV18 and TRBJ1-4, with D tentatively TRBD1 (5 bases). Looked up from germline, CDR1 is KGHSH and CDR2 is LQKENI. The ends were cut back, 3 bases at V and 8 bases at J, with 10 bases in the middle. The CDR3 sequence is 13 residues long. The entire variable domain, with the rest obtained from reference TRBV18 and TRBJ1-4, is as follows: NAGVMQNPRHLVRRRGQEARLRCSPMKGHSHVYWYRQLPEEGLKFMVYLQKENIIDESGMPKERFSAEFPKEGPSILRIQQVVRGDSAAYFCASSPRRGEKLFFGSGTQLSVL.

The CDR3 DNA reads TGTGCCAGCGCAACAGGTGATAATTCACCCCTCCACTTT. It encodes CASATGDNSPLHF. The chain couples TRBV2 to TRBJ1-6; weak D call: TRBD1 (5 bases). Trimming removed 8 bases at V and 5 bases at J, with 10 bases between. The germline gives CDR1 SNHLY, CDR2 FYNNEI. The CDR3 has 13 amino acids.

V gene TRBV4-3 combines with J gene TRBJ2-2, with D possibly TRBD2 on 6 matching bases. The CDR3 totals 15 residues. Trimming left V 2 bases short and J 5 bases short, with 12 bases between. Per the germline V gene, CDR1 is LGHNA and CDR2 is YSLEER. The CDR3 protein is CASSQSGTGTGELFF. CDR3 nucleotides: TGCGCCAGCAGCCAATCGGGGACTGGGACCGGGGAGCTGTTTTTT.

CDR3 sequence: CASSEVTGPGNTIYF. The CDR3 region has the DNA TGTGCCAGCAGCGAGGTAACAGGGCCCGGAAACACCATATATTTT. The rearrangement uses TRBV9 and TRBJ1-3, with a possible D match to TRBD1 (6 bases). V dropped 3 bases and J dropped 4 bases, with 14 bases sitting between them. Germline V lookup: CDR1 SGDLS, CDR2 YYNGEE. CDR3 length equals 15 residues.

This chain joins TRBV11-2 and TRBJ2-1, with TRBD2 matching over 7 bases. Germline loops: CDR1 SGHAT, CDR2 FQNNGV. V was pared by 0 bases and J by 0 bases, with 5 bases of the junction left unmatched. This CDR3 is 17 amino acids long. The CDR3 reads CASSLDLAASSYNEQFF. For the CDR3, the DNA is TGTGCCAGCAGCTTAGATCTAGCGGCAAGCTCCTACAATGAGCAGTTCTTC.

This clone showed up just once. The J gene is TRBJ1-5, the V gene TRBV5-1; no reliable D call. The CDR3 extends over 13 amino acids. The germline gives CDR1 SGHRS, CDR2 YFSETQ. Deletions cut 4 bases from V and 8 bases from J, with 13 bases between. In nucleotides, the CDR3 is TGCGCCAGCAGCCAACGGGAGGACGAGCCCCAGCATTTT. As protein: CASSQREDEPQHF. The variable domain in full, completed from reference TRBV5-1 and TRBJ1-5, reads KAGVTQTPRYLIKTRGQQVTLSCSPISGHRSVSWYQQTPGQGLQFLFEYFSETQRNKGNFPGRFSGRQFSNSRSEMNVSTLELGDSALYLCASSQREDEPQHFGDGTRLSIL.